The clone carrying this TCR beta chain was seen at least ten times. Trimming shortened V by 5 bases and J by 1 base, and 8 bases separated the two germline ends. Germline V lookup: CDR1 SGHVS, CDR2 FNYEAQ. The CDR3 extends over 14 amino acids. As to time point: patch test 1, 2 weeks after DPC sensitization. Regarding treatment: therapeutic diphenylcyclopropenone sensitization with weekly scalp DPC. The record originates from a study of human T cells and chemical hapten exposure. TCRdb passed the RACE reads through MiXCR, listing each CDR3 protein once. The table records 300,000 to 400,000 distinct CDR3 sequences, around 7% of them present only once.

Sequencing used whole blood, obtained in connection with sensitization to the hapten diphenylcyclopropenone (DPC). The TCR sequence derives from a woman in her late teens or twenties with alopecia areata. Some clones in this sample may be carry-over from other donors' samples. The chain links TRBV7-6 to TRBJ2-2; no clear D gene. The CDR3 region is CASSPTENTGELFF. CDR3 nucleotides: TGTGCCAGCAGCCCGACCGAGAACACCGGGGAGCTGTTTTTT.